The clone carrying this T cell receptor (beta chain) has just a few counts. A library of TCRbeta sequences, prepared with unique molecular identifiers, was generated. TCRdb processed the PCR reads anew with MiXCR; each CDR3 protein has one entry. The data show approximately 400,000 distinct CDR3 sequences, with about 11% seen just once and about 5% held by the top ten. The entry originates in a study of T-cell reconstitution after alpha-beta-depleted transplantation in children. V lost 2 bases and J 1 base, leaving 19 bases between the germline ends. CDR1 and CDR2 (germline): DFQATT, SNEGSKA (reference sequence). This CDR3 is built from 17 residues.

The chain has TRBV20-1 and TRBJ2-3; no reliable D call. The sequence derives from a human donor who donated a stem cell graft to a child with acute myeloid leukemia. The sequencing used PBMCs from the stem cell graft donor, collected from the stem cell graft. In DNA, the CDR3 is TGCAGTGCTAGACGAGGATTTAGCCCCGAGGGCACAGATACGCAGTATTTT. Translating gives CSARRGFSPEGTDTQYF.